This TCR beta chain was captured in a study of coeliac disease. Study-wide background: Without high-resolution HLA typing, biased TRBV7-2 usage was queried. Study outcomes and limitations: Lower clonality than controls marked TRB and TRG repertoires from active celiac intraepithelial and lamina propria samples.

Remarks on this clone: As yet, its antigen is unknown.

Using immunoSEQ multiplex PCR, the repertoire was profiled, and TCRdb retains in-frame clones only, with some absent. The repertoire holds 7,000 or so clones, approximately 66% seen once, with under 7.5% in the top ten. Germline V gene lookup returns CDR1 SGHAT and CDR2 FQDESV (reference sequence). V trimming: 3 bases; J trimming: 12 bases; junction bases outside the gene matches: 8. This CDR3 spans 12 amino acids. The chain joins TRBV11-1 to TRBJ2-7; 7 bases map to TRBD1. This TCR was sampled from a man between 50 and 59 years old with active celiac disease. The sequenced material came from lamina propria lymphocytes from the gut. The chain's CDR3 is CASSFRDSLRYF. DNA of the CDR3: TGTGCCAGCAGCTTCCGGGACAGCCTTCGGTACTTC.